These 20 T cell receptor beta chains originate from one sample sequenced in a study of T cell changes during pregnancy in multiple sclerosis. Assay: immunoSEQ multiplex PCR; the TCRdb copy retains only in-frame clones and omits some. The sample includes about 87,000 clones, 90% to 95% of them seen just once. Sequenced here: peripheral blood, sampled in the third trimester of pregnancy. The source is a female donor in good health, enrolled as a control in a pregnancy study.

The genes are TRBV9 and TRBJ2-7; 8 bases align to TRBD2. The trim removed 0 bases at V and 3 bases at J, leaving 5 bases unmatched. The CDR3 length is 15 residues. Germline V gene sequence: CDR1 SGDLS, CDR2 YYNGEE. The CDR3 region is CASSVAALAGYEQYF. CDR3 nucleotide sequence: TGTGCCAGCAGCGTAGCGGCCCTAGCGGGCTACGAGCAGTACTTC.

The chain recombines TRBV4-1 with TRBJ2-1, with 10 bases aligning to TRBD2. The CDR3 sequence is 18 residues long. Germline loops: CDR1 MGHRA, CDR2 YSYEKL. Trimming at V came to 0 bases and at J to 0 bases, leaving 5 bases not matched to a gene. The CDR3 DNA reads TGCGCCAGCAGCCAAGAATGGGCTAGCGGGAGCTCCTACAATGAGCAGTTCTTC. Its translation: CASSQEWASGSSYNEQFF.

The chain employs TRBV6-6 and TRBJ1-1; 9 nucleotides agree with TRBD1. In germline, CDR1 is MNHNY, CDR2 SVGAGI (reference sequence). V lost 6 bases to trimming and J lost 11 bases; unmatched junction nucleotides: 4. This CDR3 region has 11 residues. CDR3 amino acids: CASSNRGHAFF. The CDR3, as DNA: TGTGCCAGCAGCAACAGGGGGCACGCTTTCTTT.

V usage is TRBV28 and J usage is TRBJ1-4; 8 bases line up with TRBD1. Germline CDR1 reads MDHEN; CDR2 reads SYDVKM. The CDR3 is 15 residues long. V shed 2 bases and J 8 bases; nucleotides not matched to a gene: 7. CDR3 in DNA: TGTGCCAGCAGTTTAGCGACAGGGGTAGGCGAAAAACTGTTTTTT. Translation gives CASSLATGVGEKLFF.

The DNA for the CDR3 is TGTGCCAGCAGTGGCGCGATGTTGAAGCAGGGGATACTGTTTTTT. It is translated as CASSGAMLKQGILFF. The chain couples TRBV28 to TRBJ1-4, with D perhaps TRBD1 (6 bases). Trimming removed 5 bases at V and 13 bases at J, with 23 bases between. The germline CDR1 and CDR2 sequences are MDHEN and SYDVKM. This CDR3 region has 15 residues.

The V call is TRBV10-3, the J call TRBJ2-7, with TRBD1 as a possible D gene (5 bases). Between the trimmed V and J ends, which lost 4 bases and 3 bases, there was a span of 16 bases. The CDR3 contains 15 residues. Germline V lookup: CDR1 ENHRY, CDR2 SYGVKD. CDR3 loop: CAISVGTGPLYEQYF. CDR3 in DNA: TGTGCCATCAGTGTCGGAACAGGACCCCTCTACGAGCAGTACTTC.

The rearrangement links TRBV5-4 to TRBJ2-3; 8 bases are shared with TRBD2. Germline CDR1 and CDR2: SGHNT and YYREEE (reference sequence). The ends lost 2 bases at V and 4 bases at J; junction bases unmatched: 6. The CDR3 loop spans 15 amino acids. The CDR3 protein is CASSFSSGYPDTQYF. DNA of the CDR3: TGTGCCAGCAGCTTCTCTAGCGGGTATCCAGATACGCAGTATTTT.

This chain connects TRBV19 to TRBJ2-1, with 7 bases fitting TRBD2. CDR1 is LNHDA and CDR2 is SQIVND in the germline V gene (reference sequence). The ends lost 3 bases at V and 3 bases at J; junction bases unmatched: 11. CDR3 size: 17 residues. The DNA for the CDR3 is TGTGCCAGTAGTATTAATGTCCAGCGGGAAGACTACAATGAGCAGTTCTTC. Encoded protein: CASSINVQREDYNEQFF.

The gene calls are TRBV18 and TRBJ2-5, with 10 bases matching TRBD1. V lost 3 bases to trimming and J lost 2 bases; unmatched junction nucleotides: 9. Germline CDR1 is KGHSH and CDR2 is LQKENI. This CDR3 has 17 amino acids. The CDR3 spells CASSPDVGQGGQETQYF. DNA of the CDR3: TGTGCCAGCTCACCGGACGTAGGACAGGGGGGACAAGAGACCCAGTACTTC.

The CDR3 DNA reads as TGTGCCAGCAGTTACTCGAGAGAGAACACTGAAGCTTTCTTT. It is translated as CASSYSRENTEAFF. The V and J genes are TRBV6-5 and TRBJ1-1; D gene ambiguous. V was trimmed by 0 bases and J by 1 base, leaving 6 bases between them. Germline V CDR1 and CDR2: MNHEY, SVGAGI. The CDR3 spans 14 residues.

This clone has only one observation. This sample includes further DNA sequences coding for the same CDR3. The chain recombines TRBV27 with TRBJ2-7; tentatively, D is TRBD2 (5 bases). This CDR3 region has 13 residues. Germline V gives CDR1 MNHEY, CDR2 SMNVEV (reference sequence). V was clipped by 5 bases and J by 1 base, with 9 bases between them. The CDR3 region has the DNA TGTGCCAGCAGTCCCGGGATTTCCTACGAGCAGTACTTC. This sequence encodes CASSPGISYEQYF.

The genes are TRBV10-3 and TRBJ2-5; tentative D call: TRBD2 (6 bases). Between the trimmed V and J ends, which lost 6 bases and 5 bases, there was a span of 13 bases. The germline V gene encodes CDR1 ENHRY and CDR2 SYGVKD. This CDR3 is 13 amino acids long. The CDR3 DNA is TGTGCCATCAGCCCGGCGGGGTTGGAGACCCAGTACTTC. Its translation is CAISPAGLETQYF.

The rearrangement uses TRBV11-3 and TRBJ2-7; 9 bases are shared with TRBD1. This CDR3 contains 15 residues. CDR1 SGHNT and CDR2 YENEEA come from the germline V gene. Trimming took 5 bases from V and 1 from J; bases not matched to a gene: 6. CDR3: CASSKTGTGSYEQYF. The CDR3 DNA follows: TGTGCCAGCAGCAAAACGGGGACAGGGTCCTACGAGCAGTACTTC.

A single count supports this clone. The gene calls are TRBV27 and TRBJ1-2; maybe TRBD1 (5 bases). The V and J ends lost 3 bases and 8 bases respectively, with 13 bases between them. This CDR3 contains 13 residues. Looked up from germline, CDR1 is MNHEY and CDR2 is SMNVEV (reference sequence). The CDR3 reads CASSFFGGTGYTF. As DNA, the CDR3 is TGTGCCAGCAGTTTTTTTGGGGGGACGGGCTACACCTTC.

The chain links TRBV15 to TRBJ2-2; 8 bases agree with TRBD2. Trimming cost V 3 bases and J 4 bases; bases outside gene matches: 7. CDR3 length: 16 residues. CDR1 and CDR2 from the germline V gene are LNHNV and YYDKDF (reference sequence). CDR3 residues: CATSRGREGVTGELFF. The DNA of the CDR3 is TGTGCCACCAGCAGGGGACGGGAGGGAGTCACCGGGGAGCTGTTTTTT.

This chain connects TRBV7-8 to TRBJ1-4; no firm D call. CDR1 and CDR2 (germline): SGHVS, FQNEAQ. The V end lost 2 bases, the J end lost 0 bases, and 7 bases lay between the germline ends. The CDR3 contains 15 residues. This CDR3 reads CASSLWSATNEKLFF. CDR3 nucleotides: TGTGCCAGCAGCTTATGGTCGGCAACTAATGAAAAACTGTTTTTT.

CDR3 DNA: TGTGCCAGCATCTCTTTTGGGGCTGGGGGAAACACCATATATTTT. This sequence encodes CASISFGAGGNTIYF. The chain recombines TRBV6-5 with TRBJ1-3; perhaps TRBD1 as D (5 bases). The germline V gene has CDR1 MNHEY and CDR2 SVGAGI. The CDR3 runs to 15 residues. Trimming took 7 bases from V and 4 from J, leaving 17 bases between them.

The chain combines TRBV6-6 with TRBJ2-2; D perhaps matches TRBD1 (6 bases). There are 16 residues in the CDR3. V lost 2 bases, J lost 5 bases, and 15 bases lay in between. Germline assignment: CDR1 MNHNY and CDR2 SVGAGI (reference sequence). CDR3 loop: CASSYPSTGGTGELFF. CDR3 sequence (DNA): TGTGCCAGCAGTTACCCATCGACAGGAGGAACCGGGGAGCTGTTTTTT.

V usage is TRBV5-1 and J usage is TRBJ2-1, with a weak D call TRBD2 (5 bases). CDR3 length equals 15 residues. Germline values: CDR1 SGHRS, CDR2 YFSETQ. The V gene lost 1 base and the J gene lost 4 bases, with 12 bases spanning the gap. The CDR3 region is CASSLSWGEYNEQFF. CDR3 nucleotides: TGCGCCAGCAGCTTGTCGTGGGGAGAATACAATGAGCAGTTCTTC. Complete variable domain (other parts from reference TRBV5-1 and TRBJ2-1): KAGVTQTPRYLIKTRGQQVTLSCSPISGHRSVSWYQQTPGQGLQFLFEYFSETQRNKGNFPGRFSGRQFSNSRSEMNVSTLELGDSALYLCASSLSWGEYNEQFFGPGTRLTVL.

The J gene is TRBJ2-3, the V gene TRBV27, with TRBD2 matching 7 bases. This CDR3 contains 15 residues. Germline V gene data show CDR1 as MNHEY and CDR2 as SMNVEV (reference sequence). With V trimmed by 3 bases and J by 2 bases, 5 bases remained unmatched. The chain's CDR3 is CASSFVGGPTDTQYF. For the CDR3, the DNA is TGTGCCAGCAGTTTTGTGGGAGGGCCCACAGATACGCAGTATTTT.